The 14 T cell receptor beta chains given below trace back to one sample, sequenced in a study of blood T cell repertoires in COVID-19. Produced via immunoSEQ multiplex PCR; TCRdb's table is partial and in-frame only. This table has over 100,000 clones, roughly 84% appearing once. The material sequenced was peripheral blood. These receptors were obtained from a woman between 50 and 59 years old with acute or convalescent COVID-19.

The CDR3 loop is CASTKQGARTEAFF. In DNA, the CDR3 is TGTGCCAGCACCAAACAGGGGGCGCGGACTGAAGCTTTCTTT. V usage is TRBV6-5 and J usage is TRBJ1-1, with 9 bases that match TRBD1. Losses at the gene ends were 7 bases for V and 5 bases for J; bases not matched to a gene: 8. The CDR3 is made up of 14 amino acids. Germline loops: CDR1 MNHEY, CDR2 SVGAGI.

The chain joins TRBV5-1 to TRBJ2-2, with a possible D match to TRBD1 (6 bases). CDR1 is SGHRS and CDR2 is YFSETQ in the germline V gene. The CDR3 runs 15 residues. Trimming left V 0 bases short and J 8 bases short, with 14 bases between. This CDR3 is CASSLAGRTAGELFF. The CDR3, as DNA: TGCGCCAGCAGCTTGGCCGGGCGGACAGCAGGGGAGCTGTTTTTT. The full variable domain, completed using reference TRBV5-1 and TRBJ2-2, is KAGVTQTPRYLIKTRGQQVTLSCSPISGHRSVSWYQQTPGQGLQFLFEYFSETQRNKGNFPGRFSGRQFSNSRSEMNVSTLELGDSALYLCASSLAGRTAGELFFGEGSRLTVL.

This sequence joins TRBV3-1 (or the pseudogene TRBV3-2) and TRBJ1-1, with TRBD1 matching over 8 bases. Germline values: CDR1 LGHDT, CDR2 YNNKEL (reference sequence). This CDR3 is 16 amino acids long. V was pared by 2 bases and J by 6 bases, with 11 bases of the junction left unmatched. CDR3 residues: CASSQLGQAGHAEAFF. The CDR3 coding sequence is TGTGCCAGCAGCCAACTGGGACAGGCAGGACACGCTGAAGCTTTCTTT.

This clone was seen more than once but under ten times. This chain uses TRBV28 with TRBJ1-2; maybe TRBD1 (6 bases). CDR1 is MDHEN and CDR2 is SYDVKM in the germline V gene. The ends were cut back, 5 bases at V and 6 bases at J, with 25 bases in the middle. The CDR3 extends over 17 amino acids. The CDR3 protein is CASSEPGTRSKENGYTF. Written as DNA, the CDR3 is TGTGCCAGCAGTGAGCCAGGGACACGATCAAAGGAAAATGGCTACACCTTC.

The chain uses TRBV27 and TRBJ1-1; 7 nucleotides match TRBD1. This CDR3 contains 14 residues. Germline CDR1 MNHEY, CDR2 SMNVEV (reference sequence). Unmatched junction bases numbered 4, after V lost 5 bases and J lost 1 base. CDR3 residues: CASSRQGSNTEAFF. For the CDR3, the DNA is TGTGCCAGCAGTCGACAGGGTTCGAACACTGAAGCTTTCTTT.

The chain combines TRBV19 with TRBJ2-6; possibly TRBD1 for D (5 bases). Trimming left V 5 bases short and J 0 bases short, with 5 bases between. The CDR3 extends over 14 amino acids. Germline CDR1 and CDR2: LNHDA and SQIVND (reference sequence). The CDR3 sequence: CASSDSSGANVLTF. In DNA, the CDR3 is TGTGCCAGTAGTGACAGCTCTGGGGCCAACGTCCTGACTTTC.

The chain employs TRBV6-2 or TRBV6-3 and TRBJ1-1; 7 bases match TRBD1. Germline loops: CDR1 MNHEY, CDR2 SVGEGT. The CDR3 sequence is 15 residues long. V lost 6 bases and J lost 4; bases outside the gene matches: 11. Written as DNA, the CDR3 is TGTGCCAGCAGCCAAAGACAGGGTTTAAGCACTGAAGCTTTCTTT. Amino acid sequence: CASSQRQGLSTEAFF.

The J gene is TRBJ2-7, the V gene TRBV29-1, with D hard to call. The germline V and J ends were trimmed by 4 bases and 4 bases, with 8 bases remaining between them. CDR1 and CDR2 from the germline V gene are SQVTM and ANQGSEA. The CDR3 extends over 11 amino acids. The CDR3 bases are TGCAGCGTTGGGTCGGGTTACGAGCAGTACTTC. Amino acid sequence: CSVGSGYEQYF.

This clone occurred a few times. V gene TRBV7-3 combines with J gene TRBJ1-2; tentatively, D is TRBD1 (5 bases). The germline gives CDR1 SGHTA, CDR2 FQGTGA. The CDR3 spans 13 residues. The ends were cut back, 5 bases at V and 2 bases at J, with 9 bases in the middle. CDR3 sequence (DNA): TGTGCCAGCAGCCCTTCAGGGAACTATGGCTACACCTTC. Its protein product is CASSPSGNYGYTF.

This chain connects TRBV7-2 to TRBJ1-1; 8 nucleotides align to TRBD1. The V gene's germline CDR1 is SGHTA and CDR2 FQGNSA. The length of the CDR3 is 14 residues. The V and J ends lost 2 bases and 8 bases, in that order; junction bases with no gene match: 7. The CDR3 spells CASSLQGAKPEAFF. The CDR3 DNA sequence: TGTGCCAGCAGCTTACAGGGGGCGAAGCCCGAAGCTTTCTTT.

The rearrangement links TRBV19 to TRBJ2-3; 10 bases line up with TRBD2. CDR3 size: 17 residues. Germline CDR1 LNHDA, CDR2 SQIVND (reference sequence). V gave up 6 bases and J gave up 1 base; unmatched junction bases: 10. The CDR3 region is CASSSSGGASRTDTQYF. CDR3 nucleotides: TGTGCCAGTAGCTCAAGCGGGGGGGCCAGTCGCACAGATACGCAGTATTTT.

The J gene is TRBJ1-1, the V gene TRBV5-1, with a possible D match to TRBD1 (5 bases). The germline gives CDR1 SGHRS, CDR2 YFSETQ. Trimming took off 3 bases at V and 4 bases at J, with 16 bases between the two ends. The CDR3 contains 15 residues. CDR3 nucleotides: TGCGCCAGCAGCTCAGCCTTCCACGGGGGCACTGAAGCTTTCTTT. This sequence encodes CASSSAFHGGTEAFF.

The V and J genes are TRBV5-1 and TRBJ1-1; the match to TRBD1 covers 7 bases. Germline CDR1 and CDR2: SGHRS and YFSETQ. V dropped 9 bases and J dropped 3; count of bases not matched to a gene: 8. This CDR3 is built from 13 residues. CDR3 bases: TGCGCCACCGGAAGGGGGCCCGACACTGAAGCTTTCTTT. It translates to CATGRGPDTEAFF.

CDR3 region: CASASGLNEQFF. DNA for the CDR3: TGTGCCAGCGCCTCGGGACTCAATGAGCAGTTCTTC. V is TRBV7-2 and J is TRBJ2-1, with D tentatively TRBD2 (6 bases). V lost 8 bases, J lost 6 bases, and 11 bases lay in between. The CDR3 runs to 12 residues. The germline gives CDR1 SGHTA, CDR2 FQGNSA.